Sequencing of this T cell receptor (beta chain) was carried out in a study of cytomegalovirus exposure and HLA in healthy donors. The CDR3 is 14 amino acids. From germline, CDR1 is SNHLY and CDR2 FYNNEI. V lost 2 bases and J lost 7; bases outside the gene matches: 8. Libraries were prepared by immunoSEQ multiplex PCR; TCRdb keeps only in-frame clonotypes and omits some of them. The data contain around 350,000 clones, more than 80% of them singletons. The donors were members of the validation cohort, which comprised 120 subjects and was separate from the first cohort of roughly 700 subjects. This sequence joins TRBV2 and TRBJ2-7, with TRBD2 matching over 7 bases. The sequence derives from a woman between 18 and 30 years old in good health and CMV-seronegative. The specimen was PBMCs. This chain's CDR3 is CASSERGLNREQYF. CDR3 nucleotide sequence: TGTGCCAGCAGTGAACGGGGACTAAACCGAGAGCAGTACTTC.